This T cell receptor (beta chain) was retrieved from a study of blood T cell repertoires in COVID-19. Study background: COVID-19 samples from acute and convalescent phases originated in the United States, Italy and Spain.

Individuals aged about 18 to 89 years were recruited from about two dozen US areas. In the authors' workflow: Estimation of nucleated cell counts relied on the amplification of reference gene primers. The protocol was immunoSEQ multiplex PCR, while the TCRdb copy is restricted to in-frame clones and leaves out a portion. V and J calls plus clone size are reproduced from that table; the DNA served to infer D and trimming. The repertoire holds about 290,000 clones, with around 90% as singletons. Sequencing used PBMCs or T cells enriched from blood (not recorded which). The clonotype comes from a woman between 35 and 50 years old who had recovered from COVID-19.

CDR3 sequence (DNA): TGCGCCAGCAGCTTGGGTTTCGATGAGCAGTTCTTC. This gives the protein CASSLGFDEQFF. The chain links TRBV5-1 to TRBJ2-1; D remains unclear. The germline V gene has CDR1 SGHRS and CDR2 YFSETQ. Trimming left V 0 bases short and J 8 bases short, with 6 bases between. CDR3 size: 12 residues. The full variable domain, its missing parts supplied by reference TRBV5-1 and TRBJ2-1, is KAGVTQTPRYLIKTRGQQVTLSCSPISGHRSVSWYQQTPGQGLQFLFEYFSETQRNKGNFPGRFSGRQFSNSRSEMNVSTLELGDSALYLCASSLGFDEQFFGPGTRLTVL.